These 13 T cell receptor beta chains share one sample of origin, sequenced in a study of CXCR3-negative and CXCR3-positive naive CD8 T cells. The TRB libraries of cDNA were built by UMI-labeled 5' RACE. Reprocessing the 5' RACE reads, TCRdb reports a single entry for every CDR3 protein and omits DNA. This table holds 75,000 to 100,000 distinct CDR3 sequences. The study's findings and limits: Compared with CXCR3-negative naive cells, CXCR3-positive naive cells showed more hydrophobic TRB CDR3s.

Their antigens are not known. What was sequenced was naive CXCR3+ CD8+ T cells from blood. Subset noted: CD45RO-CCR7+CD27+CD95- naive CD8+ T cells expressing CXCR3 (TNR3+). These receptors were obtained from a human donor in good health. Some clones in this sample may be carry-over from other donors' samples.

The chain links TRBV9 to TRBJ1-5; there is no DNA to check the TCRdb D call of TRBD1. Germline CDR1 SGDLS, CDR2 YYNGEE. The length of the CDR3 is 17 residues. The CDR3 is CASSVPTGSNSNQPQHF.

The chain is built from TRBV28 and TRBJ2-3; TCRdb calls TRBD1, which cannot be checked without DNA. Germline V lookup: CDR1 MDHEN, CDR2 SYDVKM. CDR3 length equals 14 residues. CDR3 loop: CAIGGGQGADTQYF.

This sequence joins TRBV29-1 and TRBJ1-2; lacking DNA, the TRBD1 call made by TCRdb goes unchecked. Germline CDR1 is SQVTM and CDR2 is ANQGSEA. This CDR3 spans 14 amino acids. CDR3 region: CSVEDAGPPYGYTF.

CDR3 region: CASSYSSINYGYTF. The V call is TRBV6-6, the J call TRBJ1-2. Per germline, CDR1 MNHNY and CDR2 SVGAGI (reference sequence). CDR3 length equals 14 residues.

The rearrangement links TRBV5-8 to TRBJ2-3; there is no DNA to check the TCRdb D call of TRBD1. CDR1 and CDR2 from the germline V gene are SGHTS and YDEGEE. This CDR3 is built from 15 residues. The CDR3 loop reads CASSLSGGALNTQYF.

The J gene is TRBJ1-1, the V gene TRBV28; the TCRdb call, TRBD1, lacks DNA for checking. CDR3 length: 14 amino acids. Germline lookup yields CDR1 MDHEN and CDR2 SYDVKM. CDR3 in amino acids: CASSRDPWGTEAFF.

V usage is TRBV10-3 and J usage is TRBJ1-2. Germline assignment: CDR1 ENHRY and CDR2 SYGVKD. The CDR3 consists of 15 residues. CDR3 protein: CAISESTGLYYGYTF.

V and J are TRBV28 and TRBJ1-5; TCRdb lists TRBD1, though no DNA is available to test this call. From germline, CDR1 is MDHEN and CDR2 SYDVKM. This CDR3 is built from 16 residues. This CDR3 reads CASSFARDRAIQPQHF.

The genes are TRBV7-9 and TRBJ1-1; TCRdb's D call of TRBD1 is untestable without DNA. The CDR3 spans 14 residues. The germline gives CDR1 SEHNR, CDR2 FQNEAQ (reference sequence). Here the CDR3 reads CASAGFSRGTEAFF. The whole variable domain, filled in from reference TRBV7-9 and TRBJ1-1, reads DTGVSQNPRHKITKRGQNVTFRCDPISEHNRLYWYRQTLGQGPEFLTYFQNEAQLEKSRLLSDRFSAERPKGSFSTLEIQRTEQGDSAMYLCASAGFSRGTEAFFGQGTRLTVV.

The chain employs TRBV6-5 and TRBJ1-1. The CDR3 is 13 residues long. The germline V gene encodes CDR1 MNHEY and CDR2 SVGAGI. CDR3 loop: CASRGLEDTEAFF.

The rearrangement links TRBV24-1 to TRBJ2-7; the D call from TCRdb, TRBD1, cannot be confirmed without DNA. The CDR3 extends over 14 amino acids. Per the germline V gene, CDR1 is KGHDR and CDR2 is SFDVKD. The CDR3 reads CATRGTGPRDEQYF.

J is TRBJ2-1 and V is TRBV29-1; the TRBD1 assignment by TCRdb is unverifiable without DNA. The CDR3 sequence is 14 residues long. CDR1 SQVTM and CDR2 ANQGSEA come from the germline V gene. The CDR3 loop is CSLIRDREHNEQFF.

The chain recombines TRBV3-1 with TRBJ1-1. Per germline, CDR1 LGHDT and CDR2 YNNKEL (reference sequence). The CDR3 contains 14 residues. The CDR3 loop is CASSPDRVNTEAFF.